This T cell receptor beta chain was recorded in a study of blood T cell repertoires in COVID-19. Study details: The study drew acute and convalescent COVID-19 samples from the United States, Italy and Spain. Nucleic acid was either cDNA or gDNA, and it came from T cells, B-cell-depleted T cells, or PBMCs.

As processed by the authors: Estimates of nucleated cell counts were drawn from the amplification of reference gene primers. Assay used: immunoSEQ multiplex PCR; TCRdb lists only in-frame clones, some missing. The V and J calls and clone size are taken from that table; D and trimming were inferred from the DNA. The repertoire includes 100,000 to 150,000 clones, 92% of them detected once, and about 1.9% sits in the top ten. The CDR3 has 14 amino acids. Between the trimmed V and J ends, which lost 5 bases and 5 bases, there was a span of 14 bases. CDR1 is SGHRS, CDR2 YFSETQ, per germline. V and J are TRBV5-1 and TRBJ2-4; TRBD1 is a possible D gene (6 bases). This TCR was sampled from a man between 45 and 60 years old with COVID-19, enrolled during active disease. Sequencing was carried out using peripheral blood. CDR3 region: CASRGHPSQNIQYF. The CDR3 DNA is TGCGCCAGCAGGGGACACCCTAGCCAAAACATTCAGTACTTC.